Following are 23 T cell receptor beta chains from one sample sequenced in a study of cytomegalovirus exposure and HLA in healthy donors. The primer mix had 60 Vbeta and 13 Jbeta primers. Produced via immunoSEQ multiplex PCR; TCRdb's table is partial and in-frame only. Its listing shows 100,000 to 150,000 clones. The material sequenced was PBMCs. The receptors were gathered from a woman aged 40 to 50 in good health and CMV-seropositive.

The J gene is TRBJ2-4, the V gene TRBV7-9, with 7 bases that match TRBD1. The CDR3 totals 16 residues. Germline assignment: CDR1 SEHNR and CDR2 FQNEAQ (reference sequence). V lost 5 bases to trimming and J lost 0 bases; unmatched junction nucleotides: 7. DNA for the CDR3: TGTGCCAGCAGCCGGACAGGAGGACTAGCCAAAAACATTCAGTACTTC. This encodes CASSRTGGLAKNIQYF.

The J gene is TRBJ1-5, the V gene TRBV27; no reliable D call. V was pared by 0 bases and J by 0 bases, with 12 bases between. The CDR3 has 17 amino acids. Per germline, CDR1 MNHEY and CDR2 SMNVEV (reference sequence). The CDR3 nucleotides are TGTGCCAGCAGTTTATCGAGGCCACCATATAGCAATCAGCCCCAGCATTTT. It codes for CASSLSRPPYSNQPQHF.

The chain uses TRBV29-1 and TRBJ2-7; 9 bases are a match to TRBD1. The CDR3 totals 13 residues. Germline assignment: CDR1 SQVTM and CDR2 ANQGSEA. Losses at the gene ends were 4 bases for V and 3 bases for J; bases not matched to a gene: 4. The CDR3 reads CSVAPTGGYEQYF. The DNA for the CDR3 is TGCAGCGTTGCCCCGACAGGGGGCTACGAGCAGTACTTC.

J is TRBJ2-1 and V is TRBV7-8; 14 bases agree with TRBD2. The CDR3 is made up of 17 amino acids. The germline CDR1 and CDR2 sequences are SGHVS and FQNEAQ. After removal of 4 bases from V and 9 bases from J, the junction contained 11 bases not matched to a gene. The CDR3 loop is CASSSYRLAGGYVEQFF. Here the CDR3 DNA reads TGTGCCAGCAGCTCCTACAGACTAGCGGGAGGGTATGTTGAGCAGTTCTTC.

With respect to this clone: The junction and the germline gene differ at one end; a read error may be behind it. The V and J genes are TRBV29-1 and TRBJ1-3; D is possibly TRBD1 (5 bases). Germline lookup yields CDR1 SQVTM and CDR2 ANQGSEA. This CDR3 is 13 amino acids long. For the CDR3, the DNA is TGCAGCATTGACACAGGAGCTGGAAACACCATATATTTT. Translation gives CSIDTGAGNTIYF. Full variable domain (missing parts from reference TRBV29-1 and TRBJ1-3): SAVISQKPSRDICQRGTSLTIQCQVDSQVTMMFWYRQQPGQSLTLIATANQGSEATYESGFVIDKFPISRPNLTFSTLTVSNMSPEDSSIYLCSIDTGAGNTIYFGEGSWLTVV.

The V and J genes are TRBV5-4 and TRBJ2-7; D may be TRBD2 (5 bases). Germline-derived CDR1 and CDR2 are SGHNT and YYREEE (reference sequence). V was pared by 4 bases and J by 2 bases, with 10 bases between. The CDR3 totals 13 residues. The CDR3 DNA is TGTGCCAGCAGCCCCGGCGGGCCCTACGAGCAGTACTTC. It is translated as CASSPGGPYEQYF.

The rearrangement joins TRBV2 to TRBJ2-5; 7 bases fit TRBD2. V gave up 4 bases and J gave up 6 bases; unmatched junction bases: 11. The CDR3 covers 15 residues. In germline, CDR1 is SNHLY, CDR2 FYNNEI. The CDR3 DNA reads as TGTGCCAGCAGTGGTGTTGGGGGAGGGCCAAAGACCCAGTACTTC. This encodes CASSGVGGGPKTQYF.

The rearrangement joins TRBV4-3 to TRBJ2-3, with 9 bases aligning to TRBD2. The CDR3 extends over 17 amino acids. Germline CDR1 is LGHNA and CDR2 is YSLEER. The V segment lost 2 bases and the J segment 3 bases; nucleotides outside the gene matches: 9. As DNA, the CDR3 is TGCGCCAGCAGCCAAAAAGGGCTAGCGGGATGGACAGATACGCAGTATTTT. The encoded protein is CASSQKGLAGWTDTQYF.

The chain links TRBV27 to TRBJ2-1, with TRBD2 matching over 12 bases. CDR3 length: 14 residues. V lost 5 bases and J lost 12; bases outside the gene matches: 8. The germline gives CDR1 MNHEY, CDR2 SMNVEV (reference sequence). This CDR3 reads CASSLGLAGLGQFF. DNA of the CDR3: TGTGCCAGCAGTCTTGGACTAGCGGGACTAGGGCAGTTCTTC.

V and J are TRBV5-5 and TRBJ2-1, with TRBD2 identical over 14 bases. Unmatched junction bases numbered 5, after V lost 5 bases and J lost 4 bases. The CDR3 runs to 16 residues. The V gene's germline CDR1 is SGHKS and CDR2 YYEKEE (reference sequence). CDR3 sequence reads: CASSLGTSGGYNEQFF. Here the CDR3 DNA reads TGTGCCAGCAGTCTAGGGACTAGCGGGGGATACAATGAGCAGTTCTTC. Drawing the rest from reference TRBV5-5 and TRBJ2-1, the complete variable domain is DAGVTQSPTHLIKTRGQQVTLRCSPISGHKSVSWYQQVLGQGPQFIFQYYEKEERGRGNFPDRFSARQFPNYSSELNVNALLLGDSALYLCASSLGTSGGYNEQFFGPGTRLTVL.

This chain connects TRBV18 to TRBJ1-4, with TRBD1 identical over 8 bases. In germline, CDR1 is KGHSH, CDR2 LQKENI. V trimming: 3 bases; J trimming: 0 bases; junction bases outside the gene matches: 12. This CDR3 contains 19 residues. CDR3 nucleotides: TGTGCCAGCTCACCTAGAAACCCGGGACAGGATGCAACTAATGAAAAACTGTTTTTT. Its protein is CASSPRNPGQDATNEKLFF.

V is TRBV27 and J is TRBJ2-5, with D possibly matching TRBD2 (7 bases). The J call may be mistaken, given a closer DNA end match to TRBJ2-7. Per germline, CDR1 MNHEY and CDR2 SMNVEV (reference sequence). The CDR3 consists of 14 residues. The chain's CDR3 is CASSSLGGAYEQYF. The CDR3 DNA follows: TGTGCCAGCAGTTCCTTAGGGGGGGCCTACGAGCAGTACTTC.

The genes are TRBV13 and TRBJ2-2; D gene uncertain. CDR1 and CDR2 from the germline V gene are PRHDT and FYEKMQ (reference sequence). The CDR3 is made up of 17 amino acids. Deletions cut 2 bases from V and 0 bases from J, with 13 bases between. The CDR3 region has the DNA TGTGCCAGCAGCTTAAGCTCGAGGAATGCGAACACCGGGGAGCTGTTTTTT. It specifies CASSLSSRNANTGELFF.

The rearrangement joins TRBV2 to TRBJ1-1, with TRBD1 matching 7 bases. The CDR3 loop spans 15 amino acids. CDR1 and CDR2 (germline): SNHLY, FYNNEI. Germline trimming cut 5 bases from V and 5 bases from J; bases unmatched to any gene: 11. The CDR3 spells CASSLARGGATEAFF. The CDR3 DNA is TGTGCCAGCAGTCTCGCCCGAGGGGGCGCAACTGAAGCTTTCTTT.

The CDR3 here is CSVRGGSYNEQFF. For the CDR3, the DNA is TGCAGCGTTAGGGGGGGCTCCTACAATGAGCAGTTCTTC. V usage is TRBV29-1 and J usage is TRBJ2-1; D is possibly TRBD2 (7 bases). V was cut by 5 bases and J by 0 bases, with 8 bases left in between. The CDR3 is made up of 13 amino acids. Germline CDR1 is SQVTM and CDR2 is ANQGSEA.

The V gene is TRBV19, the J gene TRBJ2-1; TRBD1 matches 8 bases. The junction had 8 bases not matched to a gene; V was cut back by 8 bases and J by 2 bases. Germline V lookup: CDR1 LNHDA, CDR2 SQIVND (reference sequence). There are 15 residues in the CDR3. This chain's CDR3 is CASSAGQGAYNEQFF. CDR3 nucleotides: TGTGCCAGTTCCGCCGGACAGGGTGCCTACAATGAGCAGTTCTTC.

The chain carries TRBV28 and TRBJ1-5; perhaps TRBD1 as D (6 bases). The V end was cut by 5 bases, the J end by 0 bases, with 23 bases between. The CDR3 spans 19 residues. The germline gives CDR1 MDHEN, CDR2 SYDVKM. CDR3 sequence: CASSAPLDRTHYSNQPQHF. The CDR3 DNA follows: TGTGCCAGCAGTGCCCCTTTGGACAGAACACATTATAGCAATCAGCCCCAGCATTTT.

The chain recombines TRBV7-2 with TRBJ2-1; D gene ambiguous. The CDR3 has 14 residues. The ends were cut back, 0 bases at V and 8 bases at J, with 11 bases in the middle. Germline V gene data show CDR1 as SGHTA and CDR2 as FQGNSA. In nucleotides, the CDR3 is TGTGCCAGCAGCTTAGCGAGGATATCCGATGAGCAGTTCTTC. It translates to CASSLARISDEQFF.

The genes are TRBV9 and TRBJ2-1; TRBD2 aligns across 8 bases. Germline V gene sequence: CDR1 SGDLS, CDR2 YYNGEE. The CDR3 consists of 15 residues. J gave up 3 bases and V 2 bases, and 4 bases lay outside the gene matches. The CDR3 protein is CASSVTSGSYNEQFF. The DNA for the CDR3 is TGTGCCAGCAGCGTTACGAGCGGGAGCTACAATGAGCAGTTCTTC.

The V gene is TRBV27, the J gene TRBJ2-1; TRBD2 aligns across 13 bases. CDR1 is MNHEY and CDR2 is SMNVEV in the germline V gene (reference sequence). Trimming took 8 bases from V and 1 from J; bases not matched to a gene: 11. This CDR3 has 18 amino acids. The DNA for the CDR3 is TGTGCCAGCGGCACTTCACTAGCGGGAGGGGGTTCCTACAATGAGCAGTTCTTC. Translating it yields CASGTSLAGGGSYNEQFF.

V and J are TRBV6-1 and TRBJ2-3, with no clear D. The V gene's germline CDR1 is MNHNS and CDR2 SASEGT. This CDR3 spans 18 amino acids. The ends were cut back, 4 bases at V and 1 base at J, with 21 bases in the middle. The CDR3 loop reads CASSGRSLIGIRTDTQYF. The DNA of the CDR3 is TGTGCCAGCAGTGGTCGGTCCTTAATTGGTATCCGCACAGATACGCAGTATTTT.

The genes are TRBV2 and TRBJ1-1, with D perhaps TRBD1 (6 bases). Germline loops: CDR1 SNHLY, CDR2 FYNNEI. The CDR3 is made up of 13 amino acids. Trimming shortened V by 5 bases and J by 2 bases, and 9 bases separated the two germline ends. The CDR3 loop is CASSYRANTEAFF. CDR3 sequence (DNA): TGTGCCAGCAGTTACAGGGCTAACACTGAAGCTTTCTTT.

V is TRBV6-1 and J is TRBJ2-5, with 8 positions matching TRBD1. The V gene end was trimmed by 0 bases and the J gene end by 1 base; junction bases not matched to a gene: 19. Germline CDR1 is MNHNS and CDR2 is SASEGT. The CDR3 contains 21 residues. The CDR3 region is CASSEARTVGTGFVVQETQYF. CDR3 coding DNA: TGTGCCAGCAGTGAAGCCCGCACCGTCGGGACAGGATTTGTGGTCCAAGAGACCCAGTACTTC.